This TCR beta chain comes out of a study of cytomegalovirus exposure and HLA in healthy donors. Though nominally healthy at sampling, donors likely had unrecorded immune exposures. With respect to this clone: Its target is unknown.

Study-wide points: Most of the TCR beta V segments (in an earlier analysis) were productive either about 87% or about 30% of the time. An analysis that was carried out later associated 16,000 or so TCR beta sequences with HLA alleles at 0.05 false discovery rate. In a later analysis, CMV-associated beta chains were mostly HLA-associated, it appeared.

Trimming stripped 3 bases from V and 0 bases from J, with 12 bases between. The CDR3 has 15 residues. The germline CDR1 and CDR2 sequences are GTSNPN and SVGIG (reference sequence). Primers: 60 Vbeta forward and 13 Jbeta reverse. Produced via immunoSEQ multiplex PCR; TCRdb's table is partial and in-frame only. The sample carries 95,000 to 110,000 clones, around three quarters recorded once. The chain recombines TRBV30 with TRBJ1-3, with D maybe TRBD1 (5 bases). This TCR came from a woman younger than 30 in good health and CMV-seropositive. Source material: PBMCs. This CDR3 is CAWRGGSSSGNTIYF. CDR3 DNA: TGTGCCTGGAGGGGGGGGAGCTCCTCTGGAAACACCATATATTTT.